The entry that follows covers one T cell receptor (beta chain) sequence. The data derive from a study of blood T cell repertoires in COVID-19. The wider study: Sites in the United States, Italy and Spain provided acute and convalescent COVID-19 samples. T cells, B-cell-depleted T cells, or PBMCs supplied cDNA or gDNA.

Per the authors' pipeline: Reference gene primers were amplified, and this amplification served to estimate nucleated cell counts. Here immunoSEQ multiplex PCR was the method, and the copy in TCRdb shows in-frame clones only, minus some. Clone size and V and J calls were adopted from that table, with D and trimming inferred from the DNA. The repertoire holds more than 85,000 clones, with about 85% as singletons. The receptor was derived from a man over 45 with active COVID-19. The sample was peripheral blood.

CDR3 DNA sequence: TGTGCCAGCAGCCCCCCGGGACAGGGGGGCACTGAAGCTTTCTTT. It codes for CASSPPGQGGTEAFF. The chain combines TRBV5-4 with TRBJ1-1; 11 nucleotides agree with TRBD1. Trimming cost V 4 bases and J 4 bases; bases outside gene matches: 6. The CDR3 consists of 15 residues. Germline CDR1 reads SGHNT; CDR2 reads YYREEE (reference sequence). Filled out from reference TRBV5-4 and TRBJ1-1, the complete variable domain reads ETGVTQSPTHLIKTRGQQVTLRCSSQSGHNTVSWYQQALGQGPQFIFQYYREEENGRGNFPPRFSGLQFPNYSSELNVNALELDDSALYLCASSPPGQGGTEAFFGQGTRLTVV.